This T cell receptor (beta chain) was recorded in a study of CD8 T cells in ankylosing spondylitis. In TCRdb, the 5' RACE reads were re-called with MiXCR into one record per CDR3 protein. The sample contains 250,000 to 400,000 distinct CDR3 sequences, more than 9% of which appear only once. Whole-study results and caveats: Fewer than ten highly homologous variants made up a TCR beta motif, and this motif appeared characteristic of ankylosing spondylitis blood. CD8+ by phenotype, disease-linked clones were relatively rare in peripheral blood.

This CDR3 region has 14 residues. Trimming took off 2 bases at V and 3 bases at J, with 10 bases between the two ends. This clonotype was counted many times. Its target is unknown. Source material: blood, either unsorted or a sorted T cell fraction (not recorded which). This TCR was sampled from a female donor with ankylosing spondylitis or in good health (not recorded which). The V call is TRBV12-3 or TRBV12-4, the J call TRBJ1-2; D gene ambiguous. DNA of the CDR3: TGTGCCAGCAGTTTACGTCCCAGTCACTATGGCTACACCTTC. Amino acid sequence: CASSLRPSHYGYTF.